These T cell receptor beta chains were read from a single sample in a study of blood T cell repertoires in COVID-19. Using immunoSEQ multiplex PCR, the repertoire was profiled, and TCRdb retains in-frame clones only, with some absent. The sample carries tens of thousands of clones, roughly 80% recorded once. Sample: peripheral blood. The source of these receptors is a human donor in a cohort sampled during active or convalescent COVID-19. Both conserved end residues are part of each CDR3. A D gene is named only where the DNA matches it firmly. Only part of the rows carry a size: once, few, many, or a class if the clone is expanded.

- TRBJ2-1 TRBV11-3 - CASSLEGGEQFF TGTGCCAGCAGCTTAGAAGGCGGTGAGCAGTTCTTC
TRBD2 TRBJ2-3 TRBV29-1 once CSGVRTSGGAGDTQYF TGCAGCGGTGTGCGGACTAGCGGGGGGGCAGGAGATACGCAGTATTTT
- TRBJ2-3 TRBV18 - CASSRGTLSTDTQYF TGTGCCAGCTCACGAGGGACACTTAGCACAGATACGCAGTATTTT
TRBD1 TRBJ2-2 TRBV4-2 few CASSHPYRRQGGELFF TGTGCCAGCAGCCATCCGTATCGGAGACAGGGCGGGGAGCTGTTTTTT
- TRBJ1-1 TRBV5-1 - CASSLARTAAGNTEAFF TGCGCCAGCAGCTTGGCCCGGACAGCGGCGGGGAACACTGAAGCTTTCTTT
TRBD2 TRBJ2-3 TRBV9 - CASSPVLAGSTDTQYF TGTGCCAGCAGCCCTGTCCTAGCGGGGTCCACAGATACGCAGTATTTT
- TRBJ1-1 TRBV12-3/TRBV12-4 once CASSFSGVGAFF TGTGCCAGCAGTTTTTCAGGGGTCGGAGCTTTCTTT
- TRBJ1-1 TRBV7-2 - CASSLRQANTEAFF TGTGCCAGCAGCCTTCGACAGGCCAACACTGAAGCTTTCTTT
- TRBJ1-5 TRBV7-2 - CASSLALRGQPQHF TGTGCCAGCAGCTTAGCGCTAAGGGGGCAGCCCCAGCATTTT
TRBD1 TRBJ2-3 TRBV4-3 - CASSQTGGGTQYF TGCGCCAGCAGCCAAACAGGGGGAGGTACGCAGTATTTT
- TRBJ2-3 TRBV24-1 - CATSDPTGKMADTQYF TGTGCCACCAGTGACCCTACAGGGAAGATGGCAGATACGCAGTATTTT
TRBD2 TRBJ2-3 TRBV10-3 - CAISDGGTDTQYF TGTGCCATCAGTGACGGGGGGACAGATACGCAGTATTTT
- TRBJ1-5 TRBV12-3/TRBV12-4 - CASTQQSNQPQHF TGTGCCAGCACCCAACAGAGCAATCAGCCCCAGCATTTT
TRBD1 TRBJ2-7 TRBV5-1 - CASSGGQGSYEQYF TGCGCCAGCAGCGGCGGACAGGGGTCCTACGAGCAGTACTTC
TRBD1 TRBJ1-3 TRBV10-1 - CASSESEGTGGKSGNTIYF TGCGCCAGCAGTGAATCTGAGGGGACAGGGGGCAAATCCGGAAACACCATATATTTT
- TRBJ2-5 TRBV24-1 - CATSGTGREETQYF TGTGCCACCAGTGGGACAGGGAGGGAAGAGACCCAGTACTTC
TRBD1 TRBJ2-7 TRBV10-3 few CAISETGAYEQYF TGTGCCATCAGTGAGACAGGGGCCTACGAGCAGTACTTC
- TRBJ2-7 TRBV7-8 - CASSFSSGVRFYEQYF TGTGCCAGCAGCTTCTCTTCGGGGGTAAGGTTCTACGAGCAGTACTTC
TRBD1 TRBJ1-1 TRBV19 - CASSILQGLEAFF TGTGCCAGTAGTATATTACAGGGGCTTGAAGCTTTCTTT
- TRBJ2-3 TRBV6-4 - CASSPEREDTQYF TGTGCCAGCAGCCCTGAACGGGAAGATACGCAGTATTTT
- TRBJ2-3 TRBV28 - CASSFGEQGASTDTQYF TGTGCCAGCAGTTTCGGGGAACAGGGTGCTAGCACAGATACGCAGTATTTT
- TRBJ2-2 TRBV7-9 medium-sized CASSRPDRNTGELFF TGTGCCAGCAGCCGTCCCGACAGGAACACCGGGGAGCTGTTTTTT
- TRBJ2-3 TRBV24-1 - CATSDRGRASADTQYF TGTGCCACCAGTGACCGTGGCAGGGCGAGTGCAGATACGCAGTATTTT
- TRBJ2-5 TRBV5-4 - CASSLQGIETQYF TGTGCCAGCAGCCTTCAGGGGATCGAGACCCAGTACTTC